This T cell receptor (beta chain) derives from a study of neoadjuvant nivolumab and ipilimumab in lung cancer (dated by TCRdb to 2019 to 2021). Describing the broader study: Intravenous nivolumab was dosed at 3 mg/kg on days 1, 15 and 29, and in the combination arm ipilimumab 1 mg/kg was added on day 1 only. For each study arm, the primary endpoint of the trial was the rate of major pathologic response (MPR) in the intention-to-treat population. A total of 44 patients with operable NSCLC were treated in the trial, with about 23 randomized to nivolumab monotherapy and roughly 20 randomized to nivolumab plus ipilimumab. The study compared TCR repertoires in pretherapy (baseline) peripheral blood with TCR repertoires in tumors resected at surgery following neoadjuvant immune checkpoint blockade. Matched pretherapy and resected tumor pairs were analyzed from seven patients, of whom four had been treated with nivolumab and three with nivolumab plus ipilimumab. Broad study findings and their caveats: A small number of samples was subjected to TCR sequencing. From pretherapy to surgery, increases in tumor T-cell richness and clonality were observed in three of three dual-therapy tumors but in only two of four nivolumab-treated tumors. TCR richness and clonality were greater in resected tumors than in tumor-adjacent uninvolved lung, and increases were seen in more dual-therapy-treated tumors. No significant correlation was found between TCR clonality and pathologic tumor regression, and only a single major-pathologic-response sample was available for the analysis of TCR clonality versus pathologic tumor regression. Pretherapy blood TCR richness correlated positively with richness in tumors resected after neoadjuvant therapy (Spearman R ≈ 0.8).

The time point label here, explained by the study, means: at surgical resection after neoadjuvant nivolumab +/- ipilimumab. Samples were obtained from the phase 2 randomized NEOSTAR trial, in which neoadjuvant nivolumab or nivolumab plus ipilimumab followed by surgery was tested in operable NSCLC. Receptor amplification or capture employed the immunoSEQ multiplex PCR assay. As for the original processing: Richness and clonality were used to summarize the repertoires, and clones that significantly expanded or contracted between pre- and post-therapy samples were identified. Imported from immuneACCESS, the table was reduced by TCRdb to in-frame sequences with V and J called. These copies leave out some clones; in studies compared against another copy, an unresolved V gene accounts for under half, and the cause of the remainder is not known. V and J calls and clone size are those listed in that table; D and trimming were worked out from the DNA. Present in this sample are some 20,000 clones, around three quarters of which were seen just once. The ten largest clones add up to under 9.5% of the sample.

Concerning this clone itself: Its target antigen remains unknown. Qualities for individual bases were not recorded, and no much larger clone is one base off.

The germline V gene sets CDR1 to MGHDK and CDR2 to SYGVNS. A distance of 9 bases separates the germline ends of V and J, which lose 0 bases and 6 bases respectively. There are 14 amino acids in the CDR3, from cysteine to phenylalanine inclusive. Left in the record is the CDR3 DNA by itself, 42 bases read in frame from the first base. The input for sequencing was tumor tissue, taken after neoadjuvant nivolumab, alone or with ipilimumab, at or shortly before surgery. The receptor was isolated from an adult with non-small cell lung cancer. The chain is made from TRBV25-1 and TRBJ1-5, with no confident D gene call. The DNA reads TGTGCCAGCAGTGAATATAGGGCAGCTCAGCCCCAGCATTTT. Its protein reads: CASSEYRAAQPQHF. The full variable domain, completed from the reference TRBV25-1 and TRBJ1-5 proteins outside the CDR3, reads EADIYQTPRYLVIGTGKKITLECSQTMGHDKMYWYQQDPGMELHLIHYSYGVNSTEKGDLSSESTVSRIRTEHFPLTLESARPSHTSQYLCASSEYRAAQPQHFGDGTRLSIL.